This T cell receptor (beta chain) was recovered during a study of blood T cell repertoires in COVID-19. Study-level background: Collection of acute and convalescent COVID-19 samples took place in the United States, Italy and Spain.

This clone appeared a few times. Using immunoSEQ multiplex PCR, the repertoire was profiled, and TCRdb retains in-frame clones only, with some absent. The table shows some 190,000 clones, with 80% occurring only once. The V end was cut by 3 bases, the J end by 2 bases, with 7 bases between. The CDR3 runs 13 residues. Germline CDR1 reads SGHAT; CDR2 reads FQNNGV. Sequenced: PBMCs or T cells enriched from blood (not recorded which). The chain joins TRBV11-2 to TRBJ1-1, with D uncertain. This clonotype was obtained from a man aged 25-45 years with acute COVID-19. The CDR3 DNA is TGTGCCAGCAGCTTGAGGGTCAACACTGAAGCTTTCTTT. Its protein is CASSLRVNTEAFF.